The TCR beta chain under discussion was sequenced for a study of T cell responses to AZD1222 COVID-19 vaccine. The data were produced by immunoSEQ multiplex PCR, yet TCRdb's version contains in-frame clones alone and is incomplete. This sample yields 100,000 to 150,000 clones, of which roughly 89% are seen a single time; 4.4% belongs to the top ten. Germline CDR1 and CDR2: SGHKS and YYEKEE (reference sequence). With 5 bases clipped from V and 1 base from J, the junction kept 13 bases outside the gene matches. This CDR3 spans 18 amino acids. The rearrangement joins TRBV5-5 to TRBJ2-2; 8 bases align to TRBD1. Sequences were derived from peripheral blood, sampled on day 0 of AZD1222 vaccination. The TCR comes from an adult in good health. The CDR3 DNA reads TGTGCCAGCAGTCGACAACGGCAGGGGGCAGGGAACACCGGGGAGCTGTTTTTT. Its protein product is CASSRQRQGAGNTGELFF.